These 3 T cell receptor beta chains came from one sample sequenced in a study of blood T cell repertoires in COVID-19. The repertoire was sequenced with immunoSEQ multiplex PCR; TCRdb's copy has only in-frame clones and lacks some. The data hold some 130,000 clones, with 85% observed a single time. The sequencing input was peripheral blood. The source of these receptors is a human donor in a cohort sampled during active COVID-19.

This clone appeared a few times. The chain joins TRBV7-6 to TRBJ1-1; 7 nucleotides line up with TRBD1. The CDR3 spans 15 residues. Germline values: CDR1 SGHVS, CDR2 FNYEAQ. V was pared by 5 bases and J by 3 bases, with 9 bases of the junction left unmatched. The CDR3: CASSTGGTADTEAFF. CDR3 nucleotides: TGTGCCAGCAGCACGGGGGGGACAGCGGACACTGAAGCTTTCTTT.

The chain links TRBV6-5 to TRBJ2-7; 8 bases map to TRBD1. Germline lookup yields CDR1 MNHEY and CDR2 SVGAGI. This CDR3 has 13 residues. Trimming cost V 5 bases and J 3 bases; bases outside gene matches: 3. The CDR3 spells CASSLDRGYEQYV. DNA of the CDR3: TGTGCCAGCAGTCTCGACAGGGGCTACGAGCAGTACGTC.

This chain joins TRBV18 and TRBJ2-1, with unresolved D. The V gene lost 6 bases and the J gene lost 8 bases, with 8 bases spanning the gap. CDR1 KGHSH and CDR2 LQKENI come from the germline V gene. The CDR3 consists of 11 residues. The CDR3 DNA reads as TGTGCCAGCTCCGCGGTGGATGAGCAGTTCTTC. The encoded protein is CASSAVDEQFF.